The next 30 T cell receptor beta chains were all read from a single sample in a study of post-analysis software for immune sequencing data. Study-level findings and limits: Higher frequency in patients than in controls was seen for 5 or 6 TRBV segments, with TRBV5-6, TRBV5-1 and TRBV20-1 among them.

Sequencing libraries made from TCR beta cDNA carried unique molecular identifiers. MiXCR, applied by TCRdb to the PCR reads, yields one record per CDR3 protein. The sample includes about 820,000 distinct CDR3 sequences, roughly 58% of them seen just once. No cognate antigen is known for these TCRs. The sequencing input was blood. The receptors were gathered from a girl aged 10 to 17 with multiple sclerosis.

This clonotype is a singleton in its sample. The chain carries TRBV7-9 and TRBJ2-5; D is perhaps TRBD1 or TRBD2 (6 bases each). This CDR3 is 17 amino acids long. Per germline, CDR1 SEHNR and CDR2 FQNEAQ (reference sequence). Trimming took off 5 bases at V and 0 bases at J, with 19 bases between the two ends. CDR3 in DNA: TGTGCCAGCAGCAAGGGGGGTAGCGAGCGGTACCAAGAGACCCAGTACTTC. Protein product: CASSKGGSERYQETQYF.

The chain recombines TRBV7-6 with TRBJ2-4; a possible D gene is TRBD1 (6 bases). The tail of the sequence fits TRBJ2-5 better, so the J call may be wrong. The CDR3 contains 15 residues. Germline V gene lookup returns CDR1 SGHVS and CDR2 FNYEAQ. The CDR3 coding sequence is TGTGCCAGCAGCTTAGGGGCAGGGGTGACGGAGACCCAGTACTTC. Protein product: CASSLGAGVTETQYF.

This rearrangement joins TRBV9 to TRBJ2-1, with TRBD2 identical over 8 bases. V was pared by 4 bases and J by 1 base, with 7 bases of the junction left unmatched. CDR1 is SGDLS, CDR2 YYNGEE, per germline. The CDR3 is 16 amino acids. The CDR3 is CASSPPGGESYNEQFF. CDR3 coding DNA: TGTGCCAGCAGCCCTCCCGGGGGGGAGTCCTACAATGAGCAGTTCTTC.

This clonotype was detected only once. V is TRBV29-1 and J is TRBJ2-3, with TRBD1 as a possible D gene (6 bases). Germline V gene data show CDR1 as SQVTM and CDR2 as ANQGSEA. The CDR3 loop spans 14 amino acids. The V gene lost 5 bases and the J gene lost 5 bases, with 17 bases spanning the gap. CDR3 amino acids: CSVLFGGAGDTQYF. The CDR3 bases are TGCAGCGTTTTGTTTGGGGGCGCGGGAGATACGCAGTATTTT.

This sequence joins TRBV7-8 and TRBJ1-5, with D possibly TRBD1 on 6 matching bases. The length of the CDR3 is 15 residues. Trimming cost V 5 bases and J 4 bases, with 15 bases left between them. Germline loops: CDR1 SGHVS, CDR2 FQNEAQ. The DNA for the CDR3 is TGTGCCAGCAGCCCCAGTCCGACAGGAAATCAGCCCCAGCATTTT. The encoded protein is CASSPSPTGNQPQHF.

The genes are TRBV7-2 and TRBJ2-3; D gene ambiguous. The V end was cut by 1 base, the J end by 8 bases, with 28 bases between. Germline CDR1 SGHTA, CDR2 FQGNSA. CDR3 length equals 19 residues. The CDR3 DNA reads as TGTGCCAGCAGCTTAGTCTCCCACCCCAGGTCGGTTTCGTCATTTACGCAGTATTTT. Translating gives CASSLVSHPRSVSSFTQYF.

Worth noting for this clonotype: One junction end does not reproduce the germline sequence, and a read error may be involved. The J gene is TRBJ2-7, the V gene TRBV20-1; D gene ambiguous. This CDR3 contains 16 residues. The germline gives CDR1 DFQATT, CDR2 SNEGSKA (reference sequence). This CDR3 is CRAQSLSGFKSYEQYF. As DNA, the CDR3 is TGCCGTGCCCAGAGCCTCAGTGGCTTTAAGTCCTACGAGCAGTACTTC.

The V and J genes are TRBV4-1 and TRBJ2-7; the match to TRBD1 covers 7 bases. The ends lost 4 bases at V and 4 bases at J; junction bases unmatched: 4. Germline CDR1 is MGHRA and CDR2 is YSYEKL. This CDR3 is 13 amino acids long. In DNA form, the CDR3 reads TGCGCCAGCAGCCGGGACAGCGAATACGAGCAGTACTTC. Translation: CASSRDSEYEQYF.

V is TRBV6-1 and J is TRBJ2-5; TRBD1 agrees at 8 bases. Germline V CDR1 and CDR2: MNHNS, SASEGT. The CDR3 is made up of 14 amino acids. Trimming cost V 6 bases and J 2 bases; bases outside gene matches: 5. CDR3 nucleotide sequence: TGTGCCAGCAGCGATTGGACAGGGCAAGAGACCCAGTACTTC. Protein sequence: CASSDWTGQETQYF.

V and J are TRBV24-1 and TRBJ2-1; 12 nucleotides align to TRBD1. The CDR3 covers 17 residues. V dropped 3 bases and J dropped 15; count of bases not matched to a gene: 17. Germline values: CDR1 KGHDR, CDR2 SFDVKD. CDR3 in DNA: TGTGCCACCAGTGATGCAACCCCCGGGACAGGGGGCTTAGGACTGTTCTTC. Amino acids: CATSDATPGTGGLGLFF.

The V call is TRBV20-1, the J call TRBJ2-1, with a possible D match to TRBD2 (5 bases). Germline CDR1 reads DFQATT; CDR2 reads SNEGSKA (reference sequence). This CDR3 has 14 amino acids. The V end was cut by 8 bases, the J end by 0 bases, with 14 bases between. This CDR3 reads CSTESGSSYNEQFF. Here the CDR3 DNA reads TGCAGTACCGAAAGCGGTAGCTCCTACAATGAGCAGTTCTTC.

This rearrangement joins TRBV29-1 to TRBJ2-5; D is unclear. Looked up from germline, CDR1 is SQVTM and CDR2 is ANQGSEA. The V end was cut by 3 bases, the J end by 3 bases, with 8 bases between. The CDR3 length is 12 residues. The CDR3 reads CSVEIVEETQYF. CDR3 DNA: TGCAGCGTTGAGATTGTTGAAGAGACCCAGTACTTC.

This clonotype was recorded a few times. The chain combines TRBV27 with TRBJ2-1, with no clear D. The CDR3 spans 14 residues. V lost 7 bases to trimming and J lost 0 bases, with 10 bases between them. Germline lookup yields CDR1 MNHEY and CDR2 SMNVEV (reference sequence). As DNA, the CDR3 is TGTGCCAGCACCGGGTCCTCCTCCTACAATGAGCAGTTCTTC. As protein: CASTGSSSYNEQFF.

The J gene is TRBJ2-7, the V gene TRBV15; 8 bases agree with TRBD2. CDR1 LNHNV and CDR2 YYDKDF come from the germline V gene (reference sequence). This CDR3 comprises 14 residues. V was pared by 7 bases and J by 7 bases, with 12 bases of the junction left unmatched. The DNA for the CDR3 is TGTGCCACCACCTATGATGTCGGGGGGGCTGAGCAGTACTTC. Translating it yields CATTYDVGGAEQYF. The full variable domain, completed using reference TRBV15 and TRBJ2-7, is DAMVIQNPRYQVTQFGKPVTLSCSQTLNHNVMYWYQQKSSQAPKLLFHYYDKDFNNEADTPDNFQSRRPNTSFCFLDIRSPGLGDTAMYLCATTYDVGGAEQYFGPGTRLTVT.

The CDR3 sequence: CAISAGIGNEQFF. The CDR3 nucleotides read TGTGCCATCAGTGCAGGAATAGGCAATGAGCAGTTCTTC. The J gene is TRBJ2-1, the V gene TRBV10-3; no clear D gene. Germline CDR1 is ENHRY and CDR2 is SYGVKD. This CDR3 contains 13 residues. V dropped 4 bases and J dropped 6 bases, with 10 bases sitting between them.

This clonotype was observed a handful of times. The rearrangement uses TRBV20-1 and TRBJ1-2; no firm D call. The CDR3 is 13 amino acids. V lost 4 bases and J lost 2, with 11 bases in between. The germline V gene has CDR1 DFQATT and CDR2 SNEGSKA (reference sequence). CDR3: CSANTVLNYGYTF. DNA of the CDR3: TGCAGTGCTAATACAGTGCTAAACTATGGCTACACCTTC.

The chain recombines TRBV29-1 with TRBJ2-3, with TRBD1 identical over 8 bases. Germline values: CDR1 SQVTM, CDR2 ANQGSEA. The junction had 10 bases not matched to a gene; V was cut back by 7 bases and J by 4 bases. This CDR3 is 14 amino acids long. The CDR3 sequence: CSGTLGQGADTQYF. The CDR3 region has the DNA TGCAGCGGCACACTAGGACAGGGTGCAGATACGCAGTATTTT.

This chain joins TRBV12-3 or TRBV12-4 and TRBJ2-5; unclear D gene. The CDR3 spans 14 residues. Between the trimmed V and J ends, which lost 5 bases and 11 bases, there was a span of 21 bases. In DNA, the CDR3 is TGTGCCAGCAGTCACGGGCCCTCTAAGGGTGAGCAGTACTTC. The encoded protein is CASSHGPSKGEQYF.

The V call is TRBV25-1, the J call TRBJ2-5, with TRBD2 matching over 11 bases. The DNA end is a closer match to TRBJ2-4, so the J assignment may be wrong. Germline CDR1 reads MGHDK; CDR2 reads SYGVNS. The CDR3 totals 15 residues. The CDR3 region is CASSETSGGKNIQYF. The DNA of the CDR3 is TGTGCCAGCAGTGAAACTAGCGGGGGCAAAAACATTCAGTACTTC.

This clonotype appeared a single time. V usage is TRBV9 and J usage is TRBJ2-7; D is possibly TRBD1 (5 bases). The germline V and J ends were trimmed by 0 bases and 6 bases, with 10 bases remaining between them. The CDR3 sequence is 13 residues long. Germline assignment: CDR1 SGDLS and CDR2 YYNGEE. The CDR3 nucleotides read TGTGCCAGCAGCGTAGGACAGTATTCCGAGCAGTACTTC. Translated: CASSVGQYSEQYF.

Here the CDR3 reads CSVAGTLTEQYF. The CDR3 nucleotides read TGCAGCGTCGCCGGGACCCTTACCGAGCAGTACTTC. This chain uses TRBV29-1 with TRBJ2-4; D is perhaps TRBD1 or TRBD2 (5 bases each). The J call is in doubt because the DNA end fits TRBJ2-7 better. The CDR3 sequence is 12 residues long. Per the germline V gene, CDR1 is SQVTM and CDR2 is ANQGSEA.

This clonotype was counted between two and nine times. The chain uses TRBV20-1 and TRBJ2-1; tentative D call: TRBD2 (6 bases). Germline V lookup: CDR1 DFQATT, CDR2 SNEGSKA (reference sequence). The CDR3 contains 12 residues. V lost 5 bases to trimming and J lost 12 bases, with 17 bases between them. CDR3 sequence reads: CSAAHVSGLQFF. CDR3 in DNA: TGCAGTGCTGCCCACGTGAGCGGGCTGCAGTTCTTC.

The CDR3 region is CSVSGTVNTEAFF. Here the CDR3 DNA reads TGCAGCGTATCCGGGACAGTGAACACTGAAGCTTTCTTT. V is TRBV29-1 and J is TRBJ1-1; the match to TRBD1 covers 7 bases. The CDR3 has 13 residues. Trimming removed 6 bases from V and 0 bases from J; junction bases left unmatched: 4. Germline assignment: CDR1 SQVTM and CDR2 ANQGSEA. Based on the CDR3 plus reference TRBV29-1 and TRBJ1-1, the full variable domain is SAVISQKPSRDICQRGTSLTIQCQVDSQVTMMFWYRQQPGQSLTLIATANQGSEATYESGFVIDKFPISRPNLTFSTLTVSNMSPEDSSIYLCSVSGTVNTEAFFGQGTRLTVV.

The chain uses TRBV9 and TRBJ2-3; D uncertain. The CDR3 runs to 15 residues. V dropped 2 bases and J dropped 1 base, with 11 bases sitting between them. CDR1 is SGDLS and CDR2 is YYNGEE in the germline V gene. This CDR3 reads CASSVGERGTDTQYF. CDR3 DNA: TGTGCCAGCAGCGTCGGAGAGCGTGGCACAGATACGCAGTATTTT. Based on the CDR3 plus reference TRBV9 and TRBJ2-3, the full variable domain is DSGVTQTPKHLITATGQRVTLRCSPRSGDLSVYWYQQSLDQGLQFLIQYYNGEERAKGNILERFSAQQFPDLHSELNLSSLELGDSALYFCASSVGERGTDTQYFGPGTRLTVL.

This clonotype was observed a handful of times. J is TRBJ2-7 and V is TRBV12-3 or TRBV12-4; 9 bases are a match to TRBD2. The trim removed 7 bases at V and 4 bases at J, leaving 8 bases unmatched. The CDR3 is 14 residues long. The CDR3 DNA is TGTGCCAGCACCCAGGGACTAGCCACATACGAGCAGTACTTC. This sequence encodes CASTQGLATYEQYF.

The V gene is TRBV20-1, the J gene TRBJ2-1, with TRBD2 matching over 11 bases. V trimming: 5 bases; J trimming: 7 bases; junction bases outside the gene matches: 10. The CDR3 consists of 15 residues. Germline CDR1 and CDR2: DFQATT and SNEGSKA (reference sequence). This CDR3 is CSAQQTSGKGNEQFF. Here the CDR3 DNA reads TGCAGTGCTCAACAGACTAGCGGGAAAGGTAATGAGCAGTTCTTC.

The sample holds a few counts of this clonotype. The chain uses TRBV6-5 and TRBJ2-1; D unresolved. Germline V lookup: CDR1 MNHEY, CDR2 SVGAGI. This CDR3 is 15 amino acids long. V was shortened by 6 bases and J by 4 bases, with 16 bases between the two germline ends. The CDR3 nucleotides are TGTGCCAGCAGAAGCGATACGGACGGTTACAATGAGCAGTTCTTC. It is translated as CASRSDTDGYNEQFF.

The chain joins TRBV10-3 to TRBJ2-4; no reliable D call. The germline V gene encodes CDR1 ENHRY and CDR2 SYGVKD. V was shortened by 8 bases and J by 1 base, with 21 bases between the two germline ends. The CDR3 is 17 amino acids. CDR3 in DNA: TGTGCCATCTCCACGGTCGGCCCAGAGATCGCCAAAAACATTCAGTACTTC. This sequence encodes CAISTVGPEIAKNIQYF.

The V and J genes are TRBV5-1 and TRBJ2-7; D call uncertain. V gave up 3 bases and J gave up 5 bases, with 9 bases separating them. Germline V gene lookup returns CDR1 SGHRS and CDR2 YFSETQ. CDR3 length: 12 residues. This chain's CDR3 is CASSSNMDEQYF. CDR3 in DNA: TGCGCCAGCAGCTCAAACATGGACGAGCAGTACTTC.

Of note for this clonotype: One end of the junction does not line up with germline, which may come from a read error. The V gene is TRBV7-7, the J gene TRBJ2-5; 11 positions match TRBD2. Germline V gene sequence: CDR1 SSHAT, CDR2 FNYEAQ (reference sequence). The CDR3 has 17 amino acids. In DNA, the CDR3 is TGTGCTAGCAGCGCAAGACTAGCGGGGAGTTCCCAAGAGACCCAGTACTTC. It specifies CASSARLAGSSQETQYF.